This T cell receptor beta chain is drawn from a study of blood T cell repertoires in COVID-19. In the study overall: The analysed material was cDNA or gDNA that came from T cells, B-cell-depleted T cells, or PBMCs.

As handled by the study authors: Scientists estimated how many nucleated cells there were by amplifying reference gene primers. Clones were sequenced by immunoSEQ multiplex PCR, and TCRdb holds only the in-frame ones, with some missing. For V, J and clone size, that table is used; D and trimming come from the DNA. The top ten hold less than 2% of the sample, which has about 88,000 clones, roughly 90% seen once. Comments on this clone: The same CDR3 can be traced to other DNA sequences in this sample.

This CDR3 contains 11 residues. Trimming left V 6 bases short and J 3 bases short, with 6 bases between. The sample comprised peripheral blood. The chain joins TRBV12-3 or TRBV12-4 to TRBJ2-7; weak D call: TRBD1 (6 bases). The clonotype originates from a man aged 60 to 75 with acute or convalescent COVID-19. CDR3 bases: TGTGCCAGCAGCAGGGGCTACGAGCAGTACTTC. Translation gives CASSRGYEQYF.